Included here is one T cell receptor beta chain sequence, with context. Its antigen is not yet known. Nothing much larger sits one base from this clone, and base qualities are not available. This sample is drawn from a study of OX40 agonist ivuxolimab in advanced cancers. Concerning the study at large: The costimulatory receptor OX40 (CD134) was targeted by ivuxolimab, a fully human IgG2 agonistic monoclonal antibody. Of the approximately 54 dose-escalation patients, hepatocellular carcinoma was present in about 20, melanoma in approximately 15, renal cell carcinoma in 9 and head and neck cancer in 9. Patients were allowed to have had prior anti-PD-1, anti-PD-L1 or anti-CTLA-4 therapy, and around two fifths of the dose-escalation patients had been treated with checkpoint inhibitors. Partial responses were achieved by three dose-escalation patients, of whom one had hepatocellular carcinoma and two had cutaneous melanoma. The paper reports the monotherapy dose-escalation portion (N of about 54 patients) of the phase I ivuxolimab trial. In the dose-escalation cohort, roughly 80% of patients were male, and the mean age was approximately 60 years, with a range of about 23 to 85. Intravenous ivuxolimab was administered to patients every 2 weeks at six dose levels: 0.01, 0.1, 0.3, 1.5, 3 and 10 mg/kg. Peripheral TCRbeta sequencing aimed to test whether ivuxolimab altered TCR sequence diversity and caused clonal T-cell expansion.

Per the germline V gene (reference sequence), SEHNR is the CDR1 and FQNEAQ is the CDR2. After removal of 4 bases from V and 1 base from J, the junction retains 1 base not matched to a gene. From the cysteine up to the phenylalanine, the CDR3 has a length of 14 residues. The retained sequence is limited to the CDR3, 42 bases, with the frame set at the first base. Study-wide findings and limitations: After ivuxolimab, more expanded clones were found on average in CD8+ T cells than in CD4+ T cells. Antigen specificity was not determined for the clonally expanded peripheral T cells. In the 0.1-3.0 mg/kg groups, partial responders were among the patients with the lowest normalized peripheral clonal expansion, particularly in CD8+ T cells. At doses of 0.1 to 3.0 mg/kg, clonal expansion of both CD4+ and CD8+ blood T cells was observed from baseline to week 6. Low levels of normalized T-cell clonal expansion were also seen in some patients who did not respond.

For sequencing of the TCRbeta CDR3 region, genomic DNA was extracted from the sorted cells. The immunoSEQ Assay was used for sequencing of TCRbeta CDR3 regions. Here the immuneACCESS table is served through TCRdb, limited to in-frame sequences with V and J called. Missing clones are a known gap in these copies; in checked studies unresolved V genes cover under half, and the rest lacks a known reason. The sample yields tens of thousands of clones; about 86% were counted once. The top ten constitute approximately 15% of the sample. Patients with a history of autoimmune disease or receiving systemic immunosuppression were excluded from the trial. Peripheral blood for TCR sequencing was collected from all dose cohorts at baseline, on cycle 4 day 1, and on cycle 7 day 1. The samples were taken from a phase I, first-in-human, multicenter, open-label dose-escalation trial of ivuxolimab. Adults with locally advanced or metastatic melanoma, renal cell carcinoma, hepatocellular carcinoma or head and neck squamous cell carcinoma were enrolled in the trial. Before TCR sequencing, CD4+ and CD8+ T cells were separately sorted from peripheral blood.

This specimen consisted of CD4+ or CD8+ T cells sorted from blood, obtained in a trial of the OX40 agonist ivuxolimab. The receptor chain draws on TRBV7-9 and TRBJ2-7, with 10 junctional bases fitting TRBD1. This sequence was found in an adult with an advanced solid tumor such as melanoma, head and neck, liver or kidney cancer. In nucleotides, the sequence is TGTGCCAGCAGCTCGGACAGGGGGTCCTACGAGCAGTACTTC. This translates into CASSSDRGSYEQYF.